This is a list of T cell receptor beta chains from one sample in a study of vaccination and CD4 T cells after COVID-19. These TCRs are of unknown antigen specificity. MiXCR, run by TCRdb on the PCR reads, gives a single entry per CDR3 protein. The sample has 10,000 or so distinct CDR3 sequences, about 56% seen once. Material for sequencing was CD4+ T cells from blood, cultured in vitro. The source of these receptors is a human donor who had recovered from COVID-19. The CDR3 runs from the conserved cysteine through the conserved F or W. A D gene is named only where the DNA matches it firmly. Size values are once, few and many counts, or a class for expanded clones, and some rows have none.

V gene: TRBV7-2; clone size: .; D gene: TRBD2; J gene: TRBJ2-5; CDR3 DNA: TGTGCCAGCAGCGCGACTAGCGGGGAGACCCAGTACTTC; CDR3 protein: CASSATSGETQYF
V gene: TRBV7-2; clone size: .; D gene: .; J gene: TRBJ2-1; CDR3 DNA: TGTGCCAGCAGCCCCCCCTTCTACACCAGCTCCTACAACGAGCAGTTCTTC; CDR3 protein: CASSPPFYTSSYNEQFF
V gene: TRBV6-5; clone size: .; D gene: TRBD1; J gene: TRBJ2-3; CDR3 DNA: TGTGCCAGCAGTTGGACAGGGACCGCCACAGATACGCAGTATTTT; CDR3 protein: CASSWTGTATDTQYF
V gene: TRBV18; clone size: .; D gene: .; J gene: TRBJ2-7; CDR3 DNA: TGTGCCAGCTCACCACCGGAGCAGCGGGACGAGCAGTACTTC; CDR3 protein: CASSPPEQRDEQYF
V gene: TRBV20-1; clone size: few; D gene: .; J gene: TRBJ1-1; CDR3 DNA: TGCAGTGCCGTCTCCAGGGATCGGGCTTTCTTT; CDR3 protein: CSAVSRDRAFF
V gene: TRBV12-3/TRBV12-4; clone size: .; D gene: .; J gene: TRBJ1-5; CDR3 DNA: TGTGCCAGCAGTTTAGAGGGAAGAGGCAATCAGCCCCAGCATTTT; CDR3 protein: CASSLEGRGNQPQHF
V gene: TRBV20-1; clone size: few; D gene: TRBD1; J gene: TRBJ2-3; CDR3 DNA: TGCAGTGCTACTAGGGGGCGCGGCACAGATACGCAGTATTTT; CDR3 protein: CSATRGRGTDTQYF
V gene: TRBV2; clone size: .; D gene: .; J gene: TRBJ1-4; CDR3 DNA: TGTGCCAGCAGTCCCGGGACATCCACTGAAAAACTGTTTTTT; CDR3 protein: CASSPGTSTEKLFF
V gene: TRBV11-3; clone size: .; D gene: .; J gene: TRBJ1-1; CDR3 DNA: TGTGCCAGCAGCTTAGCCCACAGGTTAACTGAAGCTTTCTTT; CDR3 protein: CASSLAHRLTEAFF
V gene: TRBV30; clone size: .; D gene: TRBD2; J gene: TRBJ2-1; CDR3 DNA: TGTGCCTGGAGCCAACCCCCGGGACTAGCGGGACCTCCGGAGTTCTTC; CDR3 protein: CAWSQPPGLAGPPEFF
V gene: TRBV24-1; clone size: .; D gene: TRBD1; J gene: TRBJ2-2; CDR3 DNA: TGTGCCACCAGTGACCCGGACAGGTCCGGGGAGCTGTTTTTT; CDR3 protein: CATSDPDRSGELFF